These 20 T cell receptor beta chains originate from one sample sequenced in a study of T-cell memory formation after mild COVID-19. TCRdb called the 5' RACE reads again in MiXCR, with one record for every CDR3 protein. The table records 190,000 or so distinct CDR3 sequences, about 10% of them present only once. Sequenced: PBMCs or a T cell subset sorted from them (not recorded which). The receptors here all came from a young man who had mild COVID-19 (a few samples of this study predate the infection). Cell type and time point are not known.

The chain carries TRBV13 and TRBJ2-3; 9 nucleotides agree with TRBD1. J was trimmed by 6 bases and V by 6 bases; bases with no gene match: 19. Germline V lookup: CDR1 PRHDT, CDR2 FYEKMQ (reference sequence). The CDR3 loop spans 18 amino acids. The CDR3 is CASSTLLDRDRVSDTQYF. In DNA, the CDR3 is TGTGCCAGCAGTACTCTACTTGACCGGGACAGGGTGTCTGATACGCAGTATTTT.

This CDR3 reads CASSSDRGTDTQYF. The CDR3 DNA is TGCGCCAGCAGTTCGGACAGGGGCACAGATACGCAGTATTTT. The chain employs TRBV5-1 and TRBJ2-3; TRBD1 agrees at 8 bases. J gave up 1 base and V 5 bases, and 3 bases lay outside the gene matches. Germline V gene data show CDR1 as SGHRS and CDR2 as YFSETQ. The CDR3 has 14 residues.

V gene TRBV7-2 combines with J gene TRBJ2-2, with D uncertain. There are 16 residues in the CDR3. Trimming took 0 bases from V and 4 from J, leaving 12 bases between them. CDR1 and CDR2 from the germline V gene are SGHTA and FQGNSA. CDR3 sequence: CASSLATVQLTGELFF. CDR3 nucleotides: TGTGCCAGCAGCTTAGCGACGGTACAGCTCACCGGGGAGCTGTTTTTT.

This clonotype was seen a handful of times. This chain joins TRBV5-1 and TRBJ2-5; no firm D call. The length of the CDR3 is 14 residues. The germline V gene has CDR1 SGHRS and CDR2 YFSETQ. The V end was cut by 3 bases, the J end by 1 base, with 10 bases between. The DNA of the CDR3 is TGCGCCAGCAGCTCAGACACCTTCCAAGAGACCCAGTACTTC. Amino acid sequence: CASSSDTFQETQYF.

In its sample, this clonotype was seen a few times. In nucleotides, the CDR3 is TGTGCCAGCAGTGGTCAGGGCGAGCAGTACGTC. Its protein is CASSGQGEQYV. The genes are TRBV28 and TRBJ2-7, with D possibly matching TRBD1 (5 bases). V was pared by 5 bases and J by 6 bases, with 8 bases between. The CDR3 contains 11 residues. Germline CDR1 is MDHEN and CDR2 is SYDVKM.

This chain uses TRBV24-1 with TRBJ2-2, with 7 bases matching TRBD1. Trimming at V came to 4 bases and at J to 7 bases, leaving 5 bases not matched to a gene. The CDR3 extends over 14 amino acids. CDR1 and CDR2 (germline): KGHDR, SFDVKD. CDR3 loop: CATSDNRGRGELFF. The CDR3, as DNA: TGTGCCACCAGTGACAACAGGGGCCGCGGGGAGCTGTTTTTT.

This clonotype was counted only a few times. V and J are TRBV6-1 and TRBJ2-2; no reliable D call. Trimming removed 2 bases from V and 3 bases from J, with 7 bases in between. This CDR3 has 14 residues. CDR1 MNHNS and CDR2 SASEGT come from the germline V gene. The CDR3 DNA follows: TGTGCCAGCAGTGAACGCTGGGACACCGGGGAGCTGTTTTTT. This sequence encodes CASSERWDTGELFF.

The rearrangement joins TRBV11-2 to TRBJ2-7; 8 nucleotides align to TRBD1. Germline trimming cut 5 bases from V and 4 bases from J; bases unmatched to any gene: 7. Germline V lookup: CDR1 SGHAT, CDR2 FQNNGV. The CDR3 totals 14 residues. CDR3 sequence (DNA): TGTGCCAGCAGCCTCCTGACAGGGGCGTACGAGCAGTACGTC. Amino acids: CASSLLTGAYEQYV.

This clonotype has a count of ten or more. This chain links TRBV5-1 with TRBJ2-7, with D tentatively TRBD1 (5 bases). V lost 3 bases to trimming and J lost 2 bases, with 18 bases between them. The CDR3 length is 16 residues. Germline V lookup: CDR1 SGHRS, CDR2 YFSETQ. The CDR3 loop reads CASSSEAGSSAYEQYF. CDR3 nucleotides: TGCGCCAGCAGCTCGGAAGCAGGGTCATCAGCCTACGAGCAGTACTTC.

In this sample, this clonotype turned up a few times. This chain joins TRBV12-3 or TRBV12-4 and TRBJ2-3, with 8 bases aligning to TRBD2. The CDR3 extends over 16 amino acids. V lost 3 bases and J lost 4; bases outside the gene matches: 9. CDR3 DNA: TGTGCCAGCAGTTTGTCACTTAGCGGGGAAGCAGATACGCAGTATTTT. It encodes CASSLSLSGEADTQYF.

This clonotype was counted between two and nine times. The chain joins TRBV5-6 to TRBJ1-1; 7 nucleotides match TRBD1. With V trimmed by 4 bases and J by 9 bases, 9 bases remained unmatched. Germline V lookup: CDR1 SGHDT, CDR2 YYEEEE. The CDR3 totals 13 residues. The CDR3 DNA is TGTGCCAGCAGCACTGGACAGGCCCTTCAAGCTTTCTTT. Residues: CASSTGQALQAFF.

This sequence joins TRBV20-1 and TRBJ1-5, with a weak D call TRBD1 (6 bases). CDR1 is DFQATT and CDR2 is SNEGSKA in the germline V gene (reference sequence). The CDR3 has 15 amino acids. V lost 0 bases and J lost 6, with 15 bases in between. The CDR3 loop is CSARDYRGQGQPQHF. The CDR3 DNA follows: TGCAGTGCTAGAGATTACCGGGGGCAGGGTCAGCCCCAGCATTTT.

This chain uses TRBV11-2 with TRBJ2-1; D possibly corresponds to TRBD1 (5 bases). Germline values: CDR1 SGHAT, CDR2 FQNNGV. The CDR3 is made up of 12 amino acids. Trimming took 5 bases from V and 9 from J, leaving 11 bases between them. The CDR3 bases are TGTGCCAGCAGCATAGGGGCCACTGAGCAGTTCTTC. Protein product: CASSIGATEQFF.

This clonotype was observed many times. This CDR3 reads CASTSTGASDTQYF. The DNA for the CDR3 is TGTGCCAGCACATCGACGGGGGCATCGGATACGCAGTATTTT. The chain joins TRBV9 to TRBJ2-3; D may be TRBD1 or TRBD2 (6 bases each). Germline values: CDR1 SGDLS, CDR2 YYNGEE. With 6 bases removed from V and 6 bases from J, the gap between germline ends came to 17 bases. This CDR3 spans 14 amino acids.

This clonotype was seen repeatedly, ten times or more. The V gene is TRBV7-9, the J gene TRBJ2-2, with a possible D match to TRBD2 (5 bases). In germline, CDR1 is SEHNR, CDR2 FQNEAQ (reference sequence). Deletions cut 5 bases from V and 5 bases from J, with 6 bases between. This CDR3 comprises 12 residues. The CDR3 DNA reads as TGTGCCAGCAGCAGAGGGACCGGGGAGCTGTTTTTT. Protein sequence: CASSRGTGELFF.

There are a few counts of this clonotype. The chain employs TRBV5-1 and TRBJ1-1; D not resolved. V lost 2 bases and J 4 bases, leaving 21 bases between the germline ends. Germline V gives CDR1 SGHRS, CDR2 YFSETQ. The CDR3 has 17 residues. The CDR3, as DNA: TGCGCCAGCAGCTTTCTCGTCCGGGGAGGTAGTATCACTGAAGCTTTCTTT. This encodes CASSFLVRGGSITEAFF.

The sample holds many counts of this clonotype. The CDR3 is CASSYYDGGGNEQFF. The DNA for the CDR3 is TGTGCCAGCAGTTACTATGACGGGGGGGGAAATGAGCAGTTCTTC. V gene TRBV6-2 or TRBV6-3 combines with J gene TRBJ2-1; 8 nucleotides align to TRBD2. J gave up 7 bases and V 1 base, and 6 bases lay outside the gene matches. Germline V gene sequence: CDR1 MNHEY, CDR2 SVGEGT. The CDR3 spans 15 residues.

This clonotype occurred a few times. The gene calls are TRBV18 and TRBJ1-5; TRBD1 agrees at 12 bases. The CDR3 has 16 residues. Unmatched junction bases numbered 5, after V lost 3 bases and J lost 5 bases. CDR1 is KGHSH, CDR2 LQKENI, per germline. CDR3 nucleotides: TGTGCCAGCTCACCGGGACAGGGGGCGAGGGATCAGCCCCAGCATTTT. Its translation: CASSPGQGARDQPQHF.

The chain uses TRBV7-8 and TRBJ1-1; possibly TRBD1 for D (6 bases). Deletions cut 3 bases from V and 4 bases from J, with 15 bases between. The CDR3 is made up of 15 amino acids. The V gene's germline CDR1 is SGHVS and CDR2 FQNEAQ. The CDR3 DNA sequence: TGTGCCAGCAGCTTTCGGCTACAGGGCCCCACTGAAGCTTTCTTT. This codes for CASSFRLQGPTEAFF. Based on the CDR3 plus reference TRBV7-8 and TRBJ1-1, the full variable domain is GAGVSQSPRYKVAKRGQDVALRCDPISGHVSLFWYQQALGQGPEFLTYFQNEAQLDKSGLPSDRFFAERPEGSVSTLKIQRTQQEDSAVYLCASSFRLQGPTEAFFGQGTRLTVV.

Only a few counts were recorded for this clonotype. The chain links TRBV30 to TRBJ2-3, with D unclear. Germline V gene data show CDR1 as GTSNPN and CDR2 as SVGIG (reference sequence). This CDR3 region has 11 residues. Trimming pared 0 bases from V and 3 bases from J, leaving 1 base between. The CDR3 protein is CAWSVTDTQYF. CDR3 sequence (DNA): TGTGCCTGGAGTGTAACAGATACGCAGTATTTT. The full variable domain, with the rest looked up from reference TRBV30 and TRBJ2-3, is SQTIHQWPATLVQPVGSPLSLECTVEGTSNPNLYWYRQAAGRGLQLLFYSVGIGQISSEVPQNLSASRPQDRQFILSSKKLLLSDSGFYLCAWSVTDTQYFGPGTRLTVL.